The rows below give T cell receptor beta chains drawn from one sample of a study of post-analysis software for immune sequencing data. TCRdb re-called the PCR reads through MiXCR, storing one row per CDR3 protein. The table has approximately 660,000 distinct CDR3 sequences, approximately 59% seen once; the top ten hold about 10%. The sample taken for sequencing was blood. Receptor source: a girl under 10 years old with multiple sclerosis. Each CDR3 is given with its conserved first and last residue. The order of the fields is V gene, J gene, D gene, clone size, CDR3 DNA, CDR3 protein. The D gene is left open where the match is weak. The size field is filled for only some rows; it gives once, few, many or a size class.

V: TRBV2
J: TRBJ2-4
D: TRBD1
size: -
DNA: TGTGCCAGCACCCCGACAGGGCAGAGTGGCATTCAGTACTTC
CDR3: CASTPTGQSGIQYF

V: TRBV20-1
J: TRBJ2-7
D: -
size: few
DNA: TGCAGTGCTAGGACGGGATTGGAGCAGTACTTC
CDR3: CSARTGLEQYF

V: TRBV4-1
J: TRBJ2-7
D: -
size: -
DNA: TGCGCCAGCAGCCAAGAGCCCGAGGGGAACTACGAGCAGTACTTC
CDR3: CASSQEPEGNYEQYF

V: TRBV10-3
J: TRBJ1-5
D: -
size: -
DNA: TGTGCCATCAGTCCGGGGAGTAGCAATCAGCCCCAGCATTTT
CDR3: CAISPGSSNQPQHF

V: TRBV9
J: TRBJ2-5
D: TRBD2
size: -
DNA: TGTGCCAGCAGCGGACTAGCGGGGGAGGAGACCCAGTACTTC
CDR3: CASSGLAGEETQYF

V: TRBV29-1
J: TRBJ2-1
D: -
size: few
DNA: TGCAGCGTTGAAATGAGCGGGTTCTCCTACAATGAGCAGTTCTTC
CDR3: CSVEMSGFSYNEQFF

V: TRBV29-1
J: TRBJ2-3
D: TRBD2
size: few
DNA: TGCAGCGTTGAGCCAGCGGGGGGCACAGATACGCAGTATTTT
CDR3: CSVEPAGGTDTQYF

V: TRBV29-1
J: TRBJ2-5
D: -
size: few
DNA: TGCAGCGTTGTTACCAGCCGTGTTGGGACCCAGTACTTC
CDR3: CSVVTSRVGTQYF

V: TRBV5-1
J: TRBJ2-1
D: TRBD2
size: -
DNA: TGCGCCAGCAGCTCGGGACTAGCGGGAGGGCCCCAGTTCTTC
CDR3: CASSSGLAGGPQFF

V: TRBV6-6
J: TRBJ2-1
D: -
size: -
DNA: TGTGCCAGCAGTCCCATTCGATCCTACAATGAGCAGTTCTTC
CDR3: CASSPIRSYNEQFF

V: TRBV19
J: TRBJ2-1
D: -
size: -
DNA: TGTGCCAGTACTTATCTACCCGAGGACAATGAGCAGTTCTTC
CDR3: CASTYLPEDNEQFF

V: TRBV3-1
J: TRBJ2-5
D: -
size: -
DNA: TGTGCCAGCAGCTCCCCGGATGGGCCACAAGAGACCCAGTACTTC
CDR3: CASSSPDGPQETQYF

V: TRBV15
J: TRBJ2-7
D: -
size: -
DNA: TGTGCCACCAGCAGAGATTTTAAGATCGAGCAGTACTTC
CDR3: CATSRDFKIEQYF

V: TRBV6-2/TRBV6-3
J: TRBJ1-1
D: -
size: few
DNA: TGTGCCAGCAGTTACGGCGTCGGGGTGAACACTGAAGCTTTCTTT
CDR3: CASSYGVGVNTEAFF

V: TRBV5-1
J: TRBJ1-1
D: TRBD1
size: -
DNA: TGCGCCAGCAGCTGGGGACAGGGGGGAACCGAGGCTTTCTTT
CDR3: CASSWGQGGTEAFF

V: TRBV3-1
J: TRBJ2-3
D: TRBD2
size: -
DNA: TGTGCCAGCAGTCAGCGCGGGGGGACAAGCACAGATACGCAGTATTTT
CDR3: CASSQRGGTSTDTQYF

V: TRBV7-3
J: TRBJ1-2
D: TRBD1
size: -
DNA: TGTGCCAGCAGCTTAACTGTCCAACCAGGGGGACATGGCTACACCTTC
CDR3: CASSLTVQPGGHGYTF

V: TRBV2
J: TRBJ1-2
D: -
size: -
DNA: TGTGCCAGCTTGAGACAGCAAGCTAACTATGGCTACACCTTC
CDR3: CASLRQQANYGYTF

V: TRBV7-9
J: TRBJ1-4
D: -
size: -
DNA: TGTGCCAGCAGTGTCGAGGGCAGGGCTAATGAAAAACTGTTTTTT
CDR3: CASSVEGRANEKLFF

V: TRBV4-2
J: TRBJ2-7
D: -
size: -
DNA: TGTGCCAGCAGCCAAGATTTAGGGGACGAGCAGTACTTC
CDR3: CASSQDLGDEQYF

V: TRBV5-5
J: TRBJ1-1
D: TRBD1
size: -
DNA: TGTGCCAGCAGCCGGCAGGACAGGTCGAACACTGAAGCTTTCTTT
CDR3: CASSRQDRSNTEAFF

V: TRBV20-1
J: TRBJ2-1
D: TRBD2
size: -
DNA: TGCAGTGCTCCCGGGACTAGCGGGACCAATGAGCAGTTCTTC
CDR3: CSAPGTSGTNEQFF

V: TRBV12-3/TRBV12-4
J: TRBJ2-1
D: -
size: -
DNA: TGTGCCAGCAACCTCCCGCTGGACAGTCAGAAGATTAGCTCCTACAATGAGCAGTTCTTC
CDR3: CASNLPLDSQKISSYNEQFF

V: TRBV7-2
J: TRBJ2-3
D: -
size: -
DNA: TGTGCCAGCAGCTTCCGGGACTCCTACACAGATACGCAGTATTTT
CDR3: CASSFRDSYTDTQYF

V: TRBV28
J: TRBJ1-2
D: TRBD1
size: once
DNA: TGTGCCAGCAATCAGGACAGGGGGATGCCCAACTATGGCTACACCTTC
CDR3: CASNQDRGMPNYGYTF

V: TRBV6-1
J: TRBJ2-7
D: TRBD1
size: few
DNA: TGTGCCAGCACCTTAGGTGGGACAGGGTCCTACGAGCAGTACTTC
CDR3: CASTLGGTGSYEQYF

V: TRBV29-1
J: TRBJ2-6
D: -
size: once
DNA: TGCAGCGTTGAGTTACCGGGACGGATAAGCTCTGGGGCCAACGTCCTGACTTTC
CDR3: CSVELPGRISSGANVLTF

V: TRBV20-1
J: TRBJ2-1
D: -
size: -
DNA: TGCAGTGCCAGAGGACTGACCTCCTACAATGAGCAGTTCTTC
CDR3: CSARGLTSYNEQFF

V: TRBV29-1
J: TRBJ2-5
D: -
size: once
DNA: TGCAGCGTTCGTCTACGTCTTCTAGAGACCCAGTACTTC
CDR3: CSVRLRLLETQYF

V: TRBV20-1
J: TRBJ2-3
D: -
size: few
DNA: TGCAGTGCGCCCCCTAGCATTGTGGGCACAGATACGCAGTATTTT
CDR3: CSAPPSIVGTDTQYF

V: TRBV6-5
J: TRBJ2-1
D: -
size: few
DNA: TGTGCCAGCAGTCGGACAGCCTACAATGAGCAGTTCTTC
CDR3: CASSRTAYNEQFF

V: TRBV7-6
J: TRBJ2-4
D: TRBD2
size: -
DNA: TGTGCCAGCAGCCCCCTCAGGGAGGGCATTCAGTACTTC
CDR3: CASSPLREGIQYF

V: TRBV29-1
J: TRBJ2-7
D: TRBD1
size: few
DNA: TGCAGCGTTGCGACAGGGGGCCCCTACGAGCAGTACTTC
CDR3: CSVATGGPYEQYF

V: TRBV12-3/TRBV12-4
J: TRBJ2-7
D: TRBD2
size: -
DNA: TGTGCCAGCAGTTTGCGACTAGCGGGATTCAGCTCCTACGAGCAGTACTTC
CDR3: CASSLRLAGFSSYEQYF

V: TRBV7-9
J: TRBJ2-5
D: TRBD2
size: few
DNA: TGTGCCACCCCGGGGGGGGCGCATGAGACCCAGTACTTC
CDR3: CATPGGAHETQYF

V: TRBV20-1
J: TRBJ2-7
D: TRBD2
size: few
DNA: TGCAGTGCTAGCGCTATAGCGGGGGGAACGTACGAGCAGTACTTC
CDR3: CSASAIAGGTYEQYF

V: TRBV7-7
J: TRBJ2-1
D: -
size: few
DNA: TGTGCTAGCAGCACGGGACGGAACAATGAGCAGTTCTTC
CDR3: CASSTGRNNEQFF